This T cell receptor (beta chain) comes out of a study of CD8 T cells in ankylosing spondylitis. CDR1 is DFQATT, CDR2 SNEGSKA, per germline (reference sequence). The CDR3 sequence is 15 residues long. The V and J ends lost 6 bases and 7 bases, in that order; junction bases with no gene match: 13. This clonotype has only a few counts. Making use of molecular barcodes, quantitative 5'-RACE generated TCR beta libraries. In TCRdb, the 5' RACE reads were re-called with MiXCR into one record per CDR3 protein. The table records under 150,000 distinct CDR3 sequences, more than 7% of them present only once. The chain recombines TRBV20-1 with TRBJ2-5; 11 bases agree with TRBD2. The specimen was synovial fluid, either unsorted or a sorted T cell fraction (not recorded which). The clonotype originates from a male donor with ankylosing spondylitis. The CDR3 region is CSATTSGGQRGTQYF. The CDR3 nucleotides read TGCAGTGCAACTACTAGCGGGGGCCAGAGGGGGACCCAGTACTTC.